This TCR beta chain was captured by sequencing in a study of cytomegalovirus exposure and HLA in healthy donors. Data came from immunoSEQ multiplex PCR; TCRdb stores just in-frame clones and leaves some out. The table has roughly 140,000 clones, approximately 88% seen once; the top ten hold around 3.4%. The study, taken as a whole, reports: Later, an analysis found that TCR clusters from the first cohort tended to co-occur in the roughly 120 validation repertoires. Most TCR sequences were uncommon, yet certain public TCRs appeared in many donors. It was confirmed in vitro that three of the CMV-associated chains were specific for CMV antigens.

This clone was seen just once. Its antigen is still unknown. Sequenced material: PBMCs. This TCR was recovered from a woman between 18 and 29 years old in good health and CMV-seropositive.

CDR3 sequence (DNA): TGCGCCAGCAGCCAAGATTGGCCAGGGGGTAGAACTAACTATGGCTACACCTTC. It is translated as CASSQDWPGGRTNYGYTF. This chain joins TRBV4-3 and TRBJ1-2; 7 positions match TRBD1. The germline CDR1 and CDR2 sequences are LGHNA and YSLEER. This CDR3 region has 18 residues. V gave up 0 bases and J gave up 0 bases; unmatched junction bases: 10.